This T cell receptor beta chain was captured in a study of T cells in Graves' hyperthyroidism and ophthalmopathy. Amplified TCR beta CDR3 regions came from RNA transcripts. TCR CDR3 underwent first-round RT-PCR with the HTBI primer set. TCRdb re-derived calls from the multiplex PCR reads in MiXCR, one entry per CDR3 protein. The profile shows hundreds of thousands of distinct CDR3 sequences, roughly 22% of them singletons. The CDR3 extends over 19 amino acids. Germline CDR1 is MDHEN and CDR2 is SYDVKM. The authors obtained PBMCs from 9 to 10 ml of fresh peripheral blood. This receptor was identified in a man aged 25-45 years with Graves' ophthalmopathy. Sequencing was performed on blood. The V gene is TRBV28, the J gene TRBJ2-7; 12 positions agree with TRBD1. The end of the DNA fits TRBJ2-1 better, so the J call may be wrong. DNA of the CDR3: TGTGCCAGCAGCTTAGACTCCCCGCATGCGGGACAGGGGGCCTACGAGCAGTTCTTC. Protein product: CASSLDSPHAGQGAYEQFF.